This TCR beta chain was captured by sequencing in a study of T cell responses to AZD1222 COVID-19 vaccine. Assay used: immunoSEQ multiplex PCR; TCRdb lists only in-frame clones, some missing. Of 120,000 to 150,000 clones listed, more than 70% were seen once; the top ten hold roughly 1.7%. V was shortened by 0 bases and J by 5 bases, with 17 bases between the two germline ends. Germline loops: CDR1 LGHNA, CDR2 YSLEER. The CDR3 consists of 16 residues. This clone was counted a single time. The receptor's source is an adult who received the AZD1222 COVID-19 vaccine. The V gene is TRBV4-3, the J gene TRBJ2-7, with D perhaps given as TRBD1 or TRBD2 (6 bases each). The sequences come from peripheral blood, collected 28 days after the second AZD1222 dose. DNA of the CDR3: TGCGCCAGCAGCCAAGAGTGGTCCCGGGGGCGGAACGAGCAGTACTTC. Amino acid sequence: CASSQEWSRGRNEQYF.